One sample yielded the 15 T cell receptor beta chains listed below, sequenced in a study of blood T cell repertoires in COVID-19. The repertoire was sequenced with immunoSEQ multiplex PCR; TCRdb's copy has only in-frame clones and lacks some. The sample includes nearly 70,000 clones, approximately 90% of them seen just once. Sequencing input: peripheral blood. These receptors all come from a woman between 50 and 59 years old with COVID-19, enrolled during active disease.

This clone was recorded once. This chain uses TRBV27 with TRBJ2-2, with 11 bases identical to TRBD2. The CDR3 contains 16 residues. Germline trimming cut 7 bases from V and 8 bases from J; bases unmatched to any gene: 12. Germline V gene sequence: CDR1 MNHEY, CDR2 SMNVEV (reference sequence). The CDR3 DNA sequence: TGTGCCAGCAAAACTAGCGGGAGCCGTAACCTGGGGGAGCTGTTTTTT. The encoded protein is CASKTSGSRNLGELFF.

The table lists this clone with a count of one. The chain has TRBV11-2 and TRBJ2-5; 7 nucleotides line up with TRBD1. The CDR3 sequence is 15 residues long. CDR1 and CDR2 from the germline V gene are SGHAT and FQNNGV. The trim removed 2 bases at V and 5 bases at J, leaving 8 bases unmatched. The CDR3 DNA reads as TGTGCCAGCAGCTTACCGAGGACAGGTCGGGAGACCCAGTACTTC. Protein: CASSLPRTGRETQYF.

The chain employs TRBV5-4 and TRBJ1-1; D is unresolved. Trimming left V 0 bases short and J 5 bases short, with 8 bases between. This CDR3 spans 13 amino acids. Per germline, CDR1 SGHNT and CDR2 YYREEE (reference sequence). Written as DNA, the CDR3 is TGTGCCAGCAGCTTGGCCACAGAAACTGAAGCTTTCTTT. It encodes CASSLATETEAFF.

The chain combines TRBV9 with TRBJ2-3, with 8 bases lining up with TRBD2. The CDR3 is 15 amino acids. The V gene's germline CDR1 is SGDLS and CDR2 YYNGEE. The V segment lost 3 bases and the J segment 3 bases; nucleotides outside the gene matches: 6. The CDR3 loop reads CASSGSGKWTDTQYF. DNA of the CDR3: TGTGCCAGCAGCGGTAGCGGGAAATGGACAGATACGCAGTATTTT. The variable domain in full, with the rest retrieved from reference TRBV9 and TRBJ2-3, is DSGVTQTPKHLITATGQRVTLRCSPRSGDLSVYWYQQSLDQGLQFLIQYYNGEERAKGNILERFSAQQFPDLHSELNLSSLELGDSALYFCASSGSGKWTDTQYFGPGTRLTVL.

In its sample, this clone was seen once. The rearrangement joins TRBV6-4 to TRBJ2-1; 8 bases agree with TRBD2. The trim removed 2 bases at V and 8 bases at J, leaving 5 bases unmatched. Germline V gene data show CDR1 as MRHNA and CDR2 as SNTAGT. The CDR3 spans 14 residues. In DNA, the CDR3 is TGTGCCAGCAGTGACGGGACCGGGAGGGATGAGCAGTTCTTC. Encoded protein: CASSDGTGRDEQFF.

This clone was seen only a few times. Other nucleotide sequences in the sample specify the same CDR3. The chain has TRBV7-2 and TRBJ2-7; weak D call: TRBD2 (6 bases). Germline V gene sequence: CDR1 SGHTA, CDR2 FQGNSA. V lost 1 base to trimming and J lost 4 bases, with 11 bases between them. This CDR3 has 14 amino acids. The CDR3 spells CASSLGLATYEQYF. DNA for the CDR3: TGTGCCAGCAGCTTAGGTCTAGCGACGTACGAGCAGTACTTC.

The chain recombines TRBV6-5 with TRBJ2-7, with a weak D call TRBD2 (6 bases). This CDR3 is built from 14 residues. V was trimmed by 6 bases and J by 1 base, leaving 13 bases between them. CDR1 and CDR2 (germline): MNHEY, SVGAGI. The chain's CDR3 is CASRGTGRSYEQYF. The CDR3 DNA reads TGTGCCAGCAGGGGGACGGGGAGGTCCTACGAGCAGTACTTC.

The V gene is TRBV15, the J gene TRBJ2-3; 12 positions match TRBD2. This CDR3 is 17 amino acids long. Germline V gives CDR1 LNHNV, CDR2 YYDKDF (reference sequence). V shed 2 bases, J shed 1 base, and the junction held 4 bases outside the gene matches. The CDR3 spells CATSRILAGGGTDTQYF. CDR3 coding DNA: TGTGCCACCAGCAGAATACTAGCGGGAGGCGGCACAGATACGCAGTATTTT.

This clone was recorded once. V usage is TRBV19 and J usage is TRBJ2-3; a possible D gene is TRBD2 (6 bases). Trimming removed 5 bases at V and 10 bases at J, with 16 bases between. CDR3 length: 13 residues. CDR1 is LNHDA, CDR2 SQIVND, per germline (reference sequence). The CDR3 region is CASSPTRETPQYF. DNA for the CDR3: TGTGCCAGTAGTCCGACTAGGGAAACCCCGCAGTATTTT.

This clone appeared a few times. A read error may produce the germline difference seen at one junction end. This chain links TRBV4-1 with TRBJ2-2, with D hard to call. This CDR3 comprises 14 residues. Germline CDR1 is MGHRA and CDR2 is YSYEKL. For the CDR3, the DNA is TGCGCCAGCAGACAAGGGCAAAGCACCGGGGAGCTGTTTTTT. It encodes CASRQGQSTGELFF.

The CDR3 region has the DNA TGTGCCAGCAGCCCCCGGACAGGGGGGACCTACGAGCAGTACTTC. It specifies CASSPRTGGTYEQYF. The rearrangement uses TRBV7-6 and TRBJ2-7; 10 bases match TRBD1. V shed 5 bases and J 2 bases; nucleotides not matched to a gene: 6. Germline V gene sequence: CDR1 SGHVS, CDR2 FNYEAQ. The CDR3 consists of 15 residues.

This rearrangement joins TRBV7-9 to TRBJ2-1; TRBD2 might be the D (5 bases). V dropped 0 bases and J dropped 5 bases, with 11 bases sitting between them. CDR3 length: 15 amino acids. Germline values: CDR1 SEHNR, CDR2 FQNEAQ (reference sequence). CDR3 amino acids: CASSLAGAPHNEQFF. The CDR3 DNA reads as TGTGCCAGCAGCTTAGCGGGAGCTCCGCACAATGAGCAGTTCTTC.

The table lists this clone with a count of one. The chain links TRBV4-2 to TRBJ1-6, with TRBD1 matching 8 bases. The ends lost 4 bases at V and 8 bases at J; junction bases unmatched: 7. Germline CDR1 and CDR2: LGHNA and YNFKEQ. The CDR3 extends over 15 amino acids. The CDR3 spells CASSREDRADSPLHF. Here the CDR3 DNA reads TGTGCCAGCAGCCGAGAGGACAGGGCGGATTCACCCCTCCACTTT.

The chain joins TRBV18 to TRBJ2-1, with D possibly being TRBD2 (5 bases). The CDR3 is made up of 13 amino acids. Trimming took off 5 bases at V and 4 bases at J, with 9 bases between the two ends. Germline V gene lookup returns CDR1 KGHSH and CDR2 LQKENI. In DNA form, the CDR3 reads TGTGCCAGCTCATCCCGGGATTACAATGAGCAGTTCTTC. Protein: CASSSRDYNEQFF. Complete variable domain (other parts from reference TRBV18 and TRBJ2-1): NAGVMQNPRHLVRRRGQEARLRCSPMKGHSHVYWYRQLPEEGLKFMVYLQKENIIDESGMPKERFSAEFPKEGPSILRIQQVVRGDSAAYFCASSSRDYNEQFFGPGTRLTVL.

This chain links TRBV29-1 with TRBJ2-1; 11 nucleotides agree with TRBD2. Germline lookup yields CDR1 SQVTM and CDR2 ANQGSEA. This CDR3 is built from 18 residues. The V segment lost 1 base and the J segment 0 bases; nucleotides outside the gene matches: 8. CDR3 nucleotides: TGCAGCGTTGAAGGGACTAGCGGGCACAAGAGCTCCTACAATGAGCAGTTCTTC. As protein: CSVEGTSGHKSSYNEQFF.